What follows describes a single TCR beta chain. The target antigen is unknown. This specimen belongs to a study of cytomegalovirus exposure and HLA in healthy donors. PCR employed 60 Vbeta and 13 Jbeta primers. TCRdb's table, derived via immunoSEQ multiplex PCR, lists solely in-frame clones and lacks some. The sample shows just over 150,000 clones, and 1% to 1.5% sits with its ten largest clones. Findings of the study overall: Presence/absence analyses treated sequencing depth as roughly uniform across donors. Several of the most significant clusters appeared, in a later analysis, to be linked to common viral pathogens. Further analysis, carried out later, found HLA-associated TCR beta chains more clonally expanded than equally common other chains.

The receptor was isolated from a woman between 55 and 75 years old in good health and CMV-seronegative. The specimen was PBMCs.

The CDR3 spells CAIRQGAPTGELFF. CDR3 nucleotides: TGTGCCATTCGACAGGGGGCGCCCACCGGGGAGCTGTTTTTT. The V and J genes are TRBV7-9 and TRBJ2-2, with 10 bases matching TRBD1. Trimming cost V 10 bases and J 4 bases; bases outside gene matches: 6. In germline, CDR1 is SEHNR, CDR2 FQNEAQ (reference sequence). This CDR3 is built from 14 residues.